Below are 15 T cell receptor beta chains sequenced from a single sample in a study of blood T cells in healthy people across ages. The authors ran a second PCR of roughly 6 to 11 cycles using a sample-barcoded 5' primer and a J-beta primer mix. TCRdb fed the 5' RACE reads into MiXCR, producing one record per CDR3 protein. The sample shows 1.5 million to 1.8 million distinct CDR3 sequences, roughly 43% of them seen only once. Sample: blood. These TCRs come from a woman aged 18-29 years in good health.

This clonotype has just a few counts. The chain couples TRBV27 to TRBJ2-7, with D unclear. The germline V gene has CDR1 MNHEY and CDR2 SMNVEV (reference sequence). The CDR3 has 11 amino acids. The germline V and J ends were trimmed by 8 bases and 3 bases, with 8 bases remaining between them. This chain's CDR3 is CASRRHYEQYF. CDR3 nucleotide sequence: TGTGCCAGCCGCCGTCACTACGAGCAGTACTTC.

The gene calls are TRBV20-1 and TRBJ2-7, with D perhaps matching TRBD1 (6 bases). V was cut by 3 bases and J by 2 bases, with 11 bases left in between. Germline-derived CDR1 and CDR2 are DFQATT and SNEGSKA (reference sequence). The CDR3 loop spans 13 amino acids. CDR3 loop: CSASMHRAYEQYF. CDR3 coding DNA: TGCAGTGCTAGTATGCACAGGGCCTACGAGCAGTACTTC.

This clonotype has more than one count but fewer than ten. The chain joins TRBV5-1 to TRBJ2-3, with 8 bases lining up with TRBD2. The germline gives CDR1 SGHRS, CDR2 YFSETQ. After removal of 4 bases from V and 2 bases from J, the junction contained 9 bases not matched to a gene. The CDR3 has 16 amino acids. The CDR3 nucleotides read TGCGCCAGCAGCGCCGGACTAGCTCCTCACACAGATACGCAGTATTTT. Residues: CASSAGLAPHTDTQYF. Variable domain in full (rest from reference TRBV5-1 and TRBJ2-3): KAGVTQTPRYLIKTRGQQVTLSCSPISGHRSVSWYQQTPGQGLQFLFEYFSETQRNKGNFPGRFSGRQFSNSRSEMNVSTLELGDSALYLCASSAGLAPHTDTQYFGPGTRLTVL.

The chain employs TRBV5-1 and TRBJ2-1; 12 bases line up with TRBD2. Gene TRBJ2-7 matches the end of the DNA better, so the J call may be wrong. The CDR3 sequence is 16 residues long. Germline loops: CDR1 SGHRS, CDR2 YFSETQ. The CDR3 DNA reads TGCGCCAGCAGCCTAGGGGGACTAGCGGGCGTCAATGAGCAGTACTTC. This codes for CASSLGGLAGVNEQYF.

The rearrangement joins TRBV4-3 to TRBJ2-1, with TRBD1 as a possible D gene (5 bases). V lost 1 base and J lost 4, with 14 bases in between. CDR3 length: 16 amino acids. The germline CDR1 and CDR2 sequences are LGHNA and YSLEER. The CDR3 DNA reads TGCGCCAGCAGCCAAGTGGGAACAGGAAAATACAATGAGCAGTTCTTC. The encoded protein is CASSQVGTGKYNEQFF.

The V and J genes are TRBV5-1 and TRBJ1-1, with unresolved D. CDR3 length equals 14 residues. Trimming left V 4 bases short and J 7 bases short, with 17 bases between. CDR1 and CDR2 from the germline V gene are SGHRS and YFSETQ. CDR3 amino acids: CASSAPQAGYEAFF. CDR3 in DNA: TGCGCCAGCAGCGCGCCCCAGGCCGGCTATGAAGCTTTCTTT. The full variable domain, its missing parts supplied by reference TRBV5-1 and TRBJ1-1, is KAGVTQTPRYLIKTRGQQVTLSCSPISGHRSVSWYQQTPGQGLQFLFEYFSETQRNKGNFPGRFSGRQFSNSRSEMNVSTLELGDSALYLCASSAPQAGYEAFFGQGTRLTVV.

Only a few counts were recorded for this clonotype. Here the CDR3 DNA reads TGTGCCAGCAGTTTCCGGGAATCTGAAGCTTTCTTT. Its translation: CASSFRESEAFF. V is TRBV12-3 or TRBV12-4 and J is TRBJ1-1; no clear D gene. Between the trimmed V and J ends, which lost 3 bases and 6 bases, there was a span of 8 bases. This CDR3 region has 12 residues.

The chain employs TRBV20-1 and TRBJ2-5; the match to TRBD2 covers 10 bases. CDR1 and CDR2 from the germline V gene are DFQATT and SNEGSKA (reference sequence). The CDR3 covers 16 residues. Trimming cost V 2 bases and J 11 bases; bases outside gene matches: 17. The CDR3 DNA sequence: TGCAGTGCTAGACCCCTCCTAAGCGGGAGGGGTCCTGAGCAGTACTTC. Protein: CSARPLLSGRGPEQYF.

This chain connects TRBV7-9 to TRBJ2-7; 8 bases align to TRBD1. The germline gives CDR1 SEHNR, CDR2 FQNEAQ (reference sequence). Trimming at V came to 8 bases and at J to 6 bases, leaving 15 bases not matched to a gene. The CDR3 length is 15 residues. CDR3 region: CASAPTGTGLFEQYF. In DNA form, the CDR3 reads TGTGCCAGCGCCCCAACCGGGACAGGTCTCTTCGAGCAGTACTTC. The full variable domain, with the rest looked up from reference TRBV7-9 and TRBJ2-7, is DTGVSQNPRHKITKRGQNVTFRCDPISEHNRLYWYRQTLGQGPEFLTYFQNEAQLEKSRLLSDRFSAERPKGSFSTLEIQRTEQGDSAMYLCASAPTGTGLFEQYFGPGTRLTVT.

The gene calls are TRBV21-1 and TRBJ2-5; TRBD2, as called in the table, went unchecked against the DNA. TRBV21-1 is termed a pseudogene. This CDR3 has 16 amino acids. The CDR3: CASSKVGRINQETQYF. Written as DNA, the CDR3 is TGTGCCAGCAGCAAAGTGGGCCGGATCAACCAAGAGACCCAGTACTTC.

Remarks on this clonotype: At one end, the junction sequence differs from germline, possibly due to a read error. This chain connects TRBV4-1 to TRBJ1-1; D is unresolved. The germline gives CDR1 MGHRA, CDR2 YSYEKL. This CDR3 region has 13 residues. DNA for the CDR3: TGCGCCAACAGCCAGTCGTTGTGGTCTGAAGCTTTCTTT. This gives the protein CANSQSLWSEAFF.

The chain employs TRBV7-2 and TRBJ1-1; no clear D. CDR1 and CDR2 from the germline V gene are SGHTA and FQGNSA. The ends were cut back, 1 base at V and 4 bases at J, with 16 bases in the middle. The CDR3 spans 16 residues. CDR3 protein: CASSLGRAPSPTEAFF. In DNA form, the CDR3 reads TGTGCCAGCAGCTTAGGTAGGGCCCCTTCTCCCACTGAAGCTTTCTTT.

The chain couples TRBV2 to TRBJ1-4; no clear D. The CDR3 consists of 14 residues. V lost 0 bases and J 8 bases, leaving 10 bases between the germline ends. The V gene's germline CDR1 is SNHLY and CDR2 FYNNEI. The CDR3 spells CASSEATALEKLFF. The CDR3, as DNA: TGTGCCAGCAGTGAAGCAACAGCCCTGGAAAAACTGTTTTTT.

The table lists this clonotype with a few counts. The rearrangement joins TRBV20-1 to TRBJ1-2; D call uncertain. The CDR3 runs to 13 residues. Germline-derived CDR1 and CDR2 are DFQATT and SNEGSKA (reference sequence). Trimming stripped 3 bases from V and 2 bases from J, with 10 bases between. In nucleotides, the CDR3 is TGCAGTGCTAGGGACGACGGGAACTATGGCTACACCTTC. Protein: CSARDDGNYGYTF.

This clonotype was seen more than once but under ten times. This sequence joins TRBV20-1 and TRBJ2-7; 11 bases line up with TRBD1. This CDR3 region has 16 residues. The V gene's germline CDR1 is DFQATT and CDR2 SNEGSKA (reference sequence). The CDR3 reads CRGGTGGVSSYNEQYF. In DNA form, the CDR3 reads TGCAGGGGCGGGACAGGGGGTGTGAGCTCCTACAATGAGCAGTACTTC.